The rows below give T cell receptor beta chains drawn from one sample of a study of shared clonotypes between healthy human individuals. TCRdb keeps only in-frame clones here, not all; method: immunoSEQ multiplex PCR. The table shows roughly 2,500,000 clones, with approximately 93% occurring only once. Source material: naive CD4+ T cells from PBMCs. Receptor source: a man aged 18 to 29 in good health. Some clones in this sample may be carry-over from other donors' samples. Both conserved end residues are trimmed from each CDR3. Each record gives: CDR3 protein, CDR3 length, V gene, clone size, J gene. Rows may omit the clone size; those that give it use once, few, many or a size class.

CDR3aa: ASSLGQGGDTEAF
len: 13
v_gene: TRBV11-3
abundance: once
j_gene: TRBJ1-1

CDR3aa: ASSARGGLAVGNEQF
len: 15
v_gene: TRBV7-6
abundance: -
j_gene: TRBJ2-1

CDR3aa: ASRSFVGQVDYEQY
len: 14
v_gene: TRBV7-9
abundance: once
j_gene: TRBJ2-7

CDR3aa: ASSPFRPNTEAF
len: 12
v_gene: TRBV5-6
abundance: -
j_gene: TRBJ1-1

CDR3aa: ASPGTAKTYSNQPQH
len: 15
v_gene: TRBV19
abundance: -
j_gene: TRBJ1-5

CDR3aa: ASSFPASGLAGGDEQY
len: 16
v_gene: TRBV5-4
abundance: -
j_gene: TRBJ2-7

CDR3aa: ASSSRWDTEAF
len: 11
v_gene: TRBV6-1
abundance: -
j_gene: TRBJ1-1

CDR3aa: ASSLATRVEAF
len: 11
v_gene: TRBV7-9
abundance: -
j_gene: TRBJ1-1

CDR3aa: ASSVGSNTEAF
len: 11
v_gene: TRBV6-1
abundance: once
j_gene: TRBJ1-1

CDR3aa: ASSVAPVGYSGANVLT
len: 16
v_gene: TRBV9
abundance: -
j_gene: TRBJ2-6

CDR3aa: ASSRDVGQPTEQY
len: 13
v_gene: TRBV18
abundance: once
j_gene: -

CDR3aa: ASSSLLRVGGYEQY
len: 14
v_gene: TRBV21-1
abundance: -
j_gene: TRBJ2-7

CDR3aa: SVSPEGETQY
len: 10
v_gene: TRBV29-1
abundance: -
j_gene: TRBJ2-5